What follows describes a single TCR beta chain. Using immunoSEQ multiplex PCR, the repertoire was profiled, and TCRdb retains in-frame clones only, with some absent. The table lists 22,000 or so clones, 65% to 80% of them singletons. This specimen belongs to a study of OX40 agonist ivuxolimab in advanced cancers. Study at large: Ivuxolimab is an agonistic anti-OX40 (CD134) antibody, and patients were treated with it.

If patients had autoimmune disease history or systemic immunosuppression, they were excluded. This TCR was recovered from an adult with an advanced solid tumor such as melanoma, head and neck, liver or kidney cancer. The material was CD4+ or CD8+ T cells sorted from blood, obtained in a trial of the OX40 agonist ivuxolimab.

Here the CDR3 DNA reads TGTGCCAGCGGGGGGGGCCAAGAGACCCAGTACTTC. Its protein is CASGGGQETQYF. This rearrangement joins TRBV11-2 to TRBJ2-5; 7 bases are shared with TRBD2. This CDR3 is built from 12 residues. Germline assignment: CDR1 SGHAT and CDR2 FQNNGV. V gave up 8 bases and J gave up 1 base; unmatched junction bases: 1.